This is a list of T cell receptor beta chains from one sample in a study of T cells in Graves' hyperthyroidism and ophthalmopathy. TCRdb used MiXCR to reprocess the multiplex PCR reads, holding one entry per CDR3 protein. The sample yields hundreds of thousands of distinct CDR3 sequences, about a third seen once. Sequencing was performed on blood. Receptor source: a woman aged 40 to 49 with Graves' hyperthyroidism. The CDR3 runs from the conserved cysteine through the conserved F or W. The order of the fields is J gene, clone size, D gene, V gene, CDR3 protein, CDR3 DNA. A D gene is named only where the DNA matches it firmly. A clone size is listed for some rows: how often the clone was seen (once, few, many), or a class if it is expanded.

J gene: TRBJ1-4
clone size: .
D gene: .
V gene: TRBV12-3/TRBV12-4
CDR3 protein: CASSLYGLGEKLFF
CDR3 DNA: TGTGCCAGCAGTTTATACGGGCTGGGGGAAAAACTGTTTTTT

J gene: TRBJ1-1
clone size: .
D gene: .
V gene: TRBV12-3/TRBV12-4
CDR3 protein: CASSQTSETASGAFF
CDR3 DNA: TGTGCCAGCAGTCAAACGTCCGAGACGGCGTCTGGAGCTTTCTTT

J gene: TRBJ1-5
clone size: many
D gene: .
V gene: TRBV19
CDR3 protein: CASSMGLSNQPQHF
CDR3 DNA: TGTGCCAGTAGTATGGGGCTTAGCAATCAGCCCCAGCATTTT

J gene: TRBJ2-7
clone size: few
D gene: .
V gene: TRBV18
CDR3 protein: CASSRQSDEQYF
CDR3 DNA: TGTGCCAGCTCACGGCAGTCCGACGAGCAGTACTTC

J gene: TRBJ2-5
clone size: many
D gene: .
V gene: TRBV4-1
CDR3 protein: CASSLVYQPQETQYF
CDR3 DNA: TGCGCCAGCAGTCTGGTTTATCAACCCCAAGAGACCCAGTACTTC

J gene: TRBJ1-2
clone size: few
D gene: .
V gene: TRBV5-5
CDR3 protein: CASIWTQGVRDGYTF
CDR3 DNA: TGTGCCAGCATCTGGACTCAGGGAGTGAGGGATGGCTACACCTTC

J gene: TRBJ2-2
clone size: .
D gene: TRBD2
V gene: TRBV6-1
CDR3 protein: CASSTLAGRLSGELFF
CDR3 DNA: TGTGCCAGCAGTACCCTAGCGGGGCGGCTCTCCGGGGAGCTGTTTTTT

J gene: TRBJ2-7
clone size: many
D gene: .
V gene: TRBV7-6
CDR3 protein: CASSLGGQIYEQYF
CDR3 DNA: TGTGCCAGCAGCTTAGGTGGACAGATATACGAGCAGTACTTC

J gene: TRBJ2-5
clone size: many
D gene: TRBD1
V gene: TRBV2
CDR3 protein: CASSEQGTEGETQYF
CDR3 DNA: TGTGCCAGCAGTGAACAGGGGACAGAGGGAGAGACCCAGTACTTC

J gene: TRBJ1-2
clone size: many
D gene: TRBD1
V gene: TRBV5-5
CDR3 protein: CASSQSTGNNYGYTF
CDR3 DNA: TGTGCCAGCAGCCAGTCGACAGGGAACAACTATGGCTACACCTTC

J gene: TRBJ1-1
clone size: many
D gene: .
V gene: TRBV6-5
CDR3 protein: CASSYPGNTEAFF
CDR3 DNA: TGTGCCAGCAGTTACCCCGGGAACACTGAAGCTTTCTTT

J gene: TRBJ1-2
clone size: many
D gene: .
V gene: TRBV12-3/TRBV12-4
CDR3 protein: CASSSGIPSEGYTF
CDR3 DNA: TGTGCCAGCAGTTCGGGCATCCCTAGTGAGGGCTACACCTTC

J gene: TRBJ2-5
clone size: few
D gene: TRBD1
V gene: TRBV20-1
CDR3 protein: CSARSDRAWSQETQYF
CDR3 DNA: TGCAGTGCTAGATCCGACAGGGCATGGTCCCAAGAGACCCAGTACTTC

J gene: TRBJ2-1
clone size: .
D gene: .
V gene: TRBV7-2
CDR3 protein: CASTLDTNSNEQFF
CDR3 DNA: TGTGCCAGCACCCTCGACACTAACAGCAATGAGCAGTTCTTC

J gene: TRBJ1-1
clone size: many
D gene: .
V gene: TRBV19
CDR3 protein: CASSLQLNTEAFF
CDR3 DNA: TGTGCCAGCAGCCTACAGTTAAACACTGAAGCTTTCTTT

J gene: TRBJ2-6
clone size: few
D gene: .
V gene: TRBV30
CDR3 protein: CAWNQGNLAGANVLTF
CDR3 DNA: TGTGCCTGGAATCAGGGGAATCTCGCTGGGGCCAACGTCCTGACTTTC

J gene: TRBJ1-4
clone size: .
D gene: .
V gene: TRBV12-3/TRBV12-4
CDR3 protein: CASSFAGEGEKLFF
CDR3 DNA: TGTGCCAGCAGTTTTGCGGGGGAAGGAGAAAAACTGTTTTTT

J gene: TRBJ1-4
clone size: few
D gene: .
V gene: TRBV5-1
CDR3 protein: CASSLGRVSRNEKLFF
CDR3 DNA: TGCGCCAGCAGCTTGGGCCGGGTGTCACGTAATGAAAAACTGTTTTTT

J gene: TRBJ1-2
clone size: many
D gene: .
V gene: TRBV9
CDR3 protein: CATKGGRDYGYTF
CDR3 DNA: TGTGCCACCAAAGGGGGACGGGACTATGGCTACACCTTC

J gene: TRBJ2-2
clone size: .
D gene: TRBD1
V gene: TRBV6-5
CDR3 protein: CASSSVVPLKGAGDTGELFF
CDR3 DNA: TGTGCCAGCAGTTCCGTTGTTCCTCTCAAGGGGGCCGGGGACACCGGGGAGCTGTTTTTT

J gene: TRBJ1-1
clone size: many
D gene: .
V gene: TRBV20-1
CDR3 protein: CSAMTGNTEAFF
CDR3 DNA: TGCAGTGCCATGACAGGGAACACTGAAGCTTTCTTT

J gene: TRBJ1-1
clone size: many
D gene: .
V gene: TRBV2
CDR3 protein: CASSENNVRDTEAFF
CDR3 DNA: TGTGCCAGCAGTGAAAATAACGTGAGGGATACTGAAGCTTTCTTT